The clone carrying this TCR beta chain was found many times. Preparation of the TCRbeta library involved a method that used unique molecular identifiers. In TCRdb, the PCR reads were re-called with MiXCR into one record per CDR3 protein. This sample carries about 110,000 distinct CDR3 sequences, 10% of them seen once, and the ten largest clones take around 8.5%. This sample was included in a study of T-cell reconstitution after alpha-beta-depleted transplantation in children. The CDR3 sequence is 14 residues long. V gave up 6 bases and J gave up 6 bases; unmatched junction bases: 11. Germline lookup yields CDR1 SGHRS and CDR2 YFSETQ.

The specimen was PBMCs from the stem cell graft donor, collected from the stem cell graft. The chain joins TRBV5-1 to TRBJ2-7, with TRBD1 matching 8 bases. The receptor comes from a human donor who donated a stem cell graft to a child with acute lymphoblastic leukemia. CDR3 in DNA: TGCGCCAGCAACGTAGACAGGGGTCCTGGCGAGCAGTACTTC. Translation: CASNVDRGPGEQYF.